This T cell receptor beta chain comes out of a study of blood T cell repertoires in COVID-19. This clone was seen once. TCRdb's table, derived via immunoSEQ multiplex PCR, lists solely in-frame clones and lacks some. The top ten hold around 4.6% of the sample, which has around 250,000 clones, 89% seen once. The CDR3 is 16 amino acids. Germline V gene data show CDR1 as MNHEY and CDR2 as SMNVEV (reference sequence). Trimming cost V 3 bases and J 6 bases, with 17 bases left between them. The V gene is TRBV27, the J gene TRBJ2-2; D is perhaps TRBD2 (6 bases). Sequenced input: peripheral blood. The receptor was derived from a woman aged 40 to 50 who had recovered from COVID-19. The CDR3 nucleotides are TGTGCCAGCAGTTTCTTCGGCCCGGGGGTGGCCGGGGAGCTGTTTTTT. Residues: CASSFFGPGVAGELFF.